This T cell receptor beta chain was retrieved from a study of CXCR3-negative and CXCR3-positive naive CD8 T cells. The CDR3 is made up of 15 amino acids. Germline V CDR1 and CDR2: SGHTA, FQGNSA. With UMI labels, 5' RACE was used to prepare the TRB cDNA libraries. For each CDR3 protein, TCRdb gives one entry from its re-call of the 5' RACE reads, without DNA. The table lists roughly 89,000 distinct CDR3 sequences, with 1.7% in the top ten. The clonotype comes from a human donor in good health. Some clones in this sample may be carry-over from other donors' samples. Material: naive CXCR3- CD8+ T cells from blood. Subset indicated: CD45RO-CCR7+CD27+CD95- naive CD8+ T cells lacking CXCR3 (TNR3-). The gene calls are TRBV7-2 and TRBJ1-2; the D gene TCRdb calls, TRBD1, cannot be checked with no DNA. The CDR3 protein is CASSLGGAAPYGYTF.